These 10 T cell receptor beta chains were all obtained from the same sample, sequenced in a study of cytomegalovirus exposure and HLA in healthy donors. PCR was performed using 60 Vbeta and 13 Jbeta primers. The data were produced by immunoSEQ multiplex PCR, yet TCRdb's version contains in-frame clones alone and is incomplete. The repertoire has approximately 170,000 clones, approximately 75% of them found once; the top ten carry approximately 4.8%. Sequencing input: PBMCs. The receptors originated from a man aged 30-40 years in good health and CMV-seropositive.

The rearrangement joins TRBV6-1 to TRBJ2-2, with TRBD2 identical over 8 bases. Germline trimming cut 3 bases from V and 7 bases from J; bases unmatched to any gene: 7. The CDR3 consists of 15 residues. Germline assignment: CDR1 MNHNS and CDR2 SASEGT. The CDR3: CASSDLGLGGGELFF. DNA of the CDR3: TGTGCCAGCAGTGACCTGGGACTAGGTGGCGGGGAGCTGTTTTTT.

J is TRBJ1-4 and V is TRBV4-3, with D tentatively TRBD1 (6 bases). Germline lookup yields CDR1 LGHNA and CDR2 YSLEER. CDR3 length equals 14 residues. V dropped 2 bases and J dropped 7 bases, with 11 bases sitting between them. CDR3: CASSQTRGGEKLFF. In DNA form, the CDR3 reads TGCGCCAGCAGCCAAACGAGGGGGGGTGAAAAACTGTTTTTT.

Notes on this clone: Additional DNA sequences in this sample encode the identical CDR3. The rearrangement links TRBV5-1 to TRBJ2-5; 11 bases are shared with TRBD2. From germline, CDR1 is SGHRS and CDR2 YFSETQ. V lost 0 bases to trimming and J lost 2 bases; unmatched junction nucleotides: 3. This CDR3 has 16 amino acids. The CDR3 DNA follows: TGCGCCAGCAGCTTGGTTCTAGCGGGAGGACAAGAGACCCAGTACTTC. Its protein product is CASSLVLAGGQETQYF. The whole variable domain, remainder taken from reference TRBV5-1 and TRBJ2-5, is KAGVTQTPRYLIKTRGQQVTLSCSPISGHRSVSWYQQTPGQGLQFLFEYFSETQRNKGNFPGRFSGRQFSNSRSEMNVSTLELGDSALYLCASSLVLAGGQETQYFGPGTRLLVL.

The chain uses TRBV16 and TRBJ1-2, with TRBD1 as a possible D gene (5 bases). V was clipped by 5 bases and J by 6 bases, with 13 bases between them. In germline, CDR1 is KGHSY, CDR2 FQNENV. The CDR3 is 13 amino acids. The CDR3 reads CASSNGQGDGYTF. The DNA for the CDR3 is TGTGCCAGCAGCAACGGGCAGGGTGATGGCTACACCTTC.

J is TRBJ2-5 and V is TRBV6-1; TRBD2 agrees at 13 bases. The CDR3 totals 15 residues. The V gene's germline CDR1 is MNHNS and CDR2 SASEGT. The J segment lost 0 bases and the V segment lost 8 bases, leaving 3 bases of the junction unmatched. CDR3 region: CASVLAGGNQETQYF. CDR3 bases: TGTGCCAGCGTACTAGCGGGAGGGAACCAAGAGACCCAGTACTTC.

The chain links TRBV15 to TRBJ2-1; 12 nucleotides align to TRBD1. The CDR3 consists of 17 residues. Germline CDR1 is LNHNV and CDR2 is YYDKDF (reference sequence). With V trimmed by 1 base and J by 8 bases, 9 bases remained unmatched. The CDR3 reads CATSRGTGTGGEDEQFF. As DNA, the CDR3 is TGTGCCACCAGCAGAGGAACCGGGACAGGGGGCGAGGATGAGCAGTTCTTC. Together with reference TRBV15 and TRBJ2-1, the CDR3 gives the full variable domain: DAMVIQNPRYQVTQFGKPVTLSCSQTLNHNVMYWYQQKSSQAPKLLFHYYDKDFNNEADTPDNFQSRRPNTSFCFLDIRSPGLGDTAMYLCATSRGTGTGGEDEQFFGPGTRLTVL.

The chain employs TRBV2 and TRBJ1-1; 7 bases fit TRBD1. The length of the CDR3 is 15 residues. Germline CDR1 and CDR2: SNHLY and FYNNEI. Losses at the gene ends were 4 bases for V and 2 bases for J; bases not matched to a gene: 7. Here the CDR3 DNA reads TGTGCCAGCAGTGGCCGGGGACAGATAAACACTGAAGCTTTCTTT. As protein: CASSGRGQINTEAFF.

This CDR3 is CASSQDGVVASTRNTQYF. The DNA of the CDR3 is TGTGCCAGCAGCCAAGACGGGGTGGTGGCTAGCACACGAAATACGCAGTATTTT. The chain has TRBV4-2 and TRBJ2-3; D possibly corresponds to TRBD2 (5 bases). V dropped 0 bases and J dropped 7 bases, with 23 bases sitting between them. Looked up from germline, CDR1 is LGHNA and CDR2 is YNFKEQ. The CDR3 extends over 18 amino acids.

The gene calls are TRBV5-1 and TRBJ2-3; 8 nucleotides match TRBD2. V dropped 2 bases and J dropped 0; count of bases not matched to a gene: 11. The CDR3 consists of 18 residues. The germline V gene has CDR1 SGHRS and CDR2 YFSETQ. CDR3 region: CASSFQAGGSSSTDTQYF. The CDR3, as DNA: TGCGCCAGCAGCTTTCAGGCGGGAGGTTCTTCTAGCACAGATACGCAGTATTTT.

This clone was observed once. V and J are TRBV6-6 and TRBJ1-5; TRBD1 aligns across 7 bases. J was trimmed by 1 base and V by 7 bases; bases with no gene match: 10. The CDR3 is 16 amino acids. Germline V gene lookup returns CDR1 MNHNY and CDR2 SVGAGI (reference sequence). The CDR3: CASNARGVVSNQPQHF. CDR3 coding DNA: TGTGCCAGCAATGCCAGGGGGGTCGTGAGCAATCAGCCCCAGCATTTT.